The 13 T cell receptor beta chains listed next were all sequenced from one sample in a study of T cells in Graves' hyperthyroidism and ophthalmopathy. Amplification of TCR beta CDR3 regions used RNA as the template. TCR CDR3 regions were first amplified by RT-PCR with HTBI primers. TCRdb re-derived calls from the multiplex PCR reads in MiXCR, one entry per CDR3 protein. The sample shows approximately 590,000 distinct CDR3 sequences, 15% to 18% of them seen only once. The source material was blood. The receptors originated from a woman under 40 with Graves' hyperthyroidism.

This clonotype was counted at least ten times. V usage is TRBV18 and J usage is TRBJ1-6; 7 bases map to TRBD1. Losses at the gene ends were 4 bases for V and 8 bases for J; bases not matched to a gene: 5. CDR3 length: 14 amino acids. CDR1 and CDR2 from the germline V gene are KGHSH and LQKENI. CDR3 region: CASSLTGFDSPLHF. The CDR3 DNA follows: TGTGCCAGCTCACTGACAGGGTTCGATTCACCCCTCCACTTT.

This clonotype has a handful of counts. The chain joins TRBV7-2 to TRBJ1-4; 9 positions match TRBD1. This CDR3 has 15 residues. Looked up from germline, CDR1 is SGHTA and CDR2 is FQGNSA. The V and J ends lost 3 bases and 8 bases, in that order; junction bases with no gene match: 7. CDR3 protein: CASSFSGTGSEKLFF. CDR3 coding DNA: TGTGCCAGCAGCTTTTCAGGGACAGGGTCGGAAAAACTGTTTTTT.

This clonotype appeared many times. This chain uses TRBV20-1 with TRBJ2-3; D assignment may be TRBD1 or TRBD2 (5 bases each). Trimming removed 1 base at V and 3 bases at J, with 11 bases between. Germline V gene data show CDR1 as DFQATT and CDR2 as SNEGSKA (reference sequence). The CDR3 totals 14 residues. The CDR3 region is CSARAAGTTDTQYF. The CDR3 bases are TGCAGTGCTAGAGCTGCAGGGACGACAGATACGCAGTATTTT.

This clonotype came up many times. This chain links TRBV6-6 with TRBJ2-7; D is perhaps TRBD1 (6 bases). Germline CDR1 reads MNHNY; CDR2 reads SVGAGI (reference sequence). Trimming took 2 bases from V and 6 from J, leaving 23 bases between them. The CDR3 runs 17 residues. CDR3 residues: CASSYGRRDTQPPEQYF. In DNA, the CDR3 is TGTGCCAGCAGTTACGGTCGACGGGACACTCAACCCCCCGAGCAGTACTTC.

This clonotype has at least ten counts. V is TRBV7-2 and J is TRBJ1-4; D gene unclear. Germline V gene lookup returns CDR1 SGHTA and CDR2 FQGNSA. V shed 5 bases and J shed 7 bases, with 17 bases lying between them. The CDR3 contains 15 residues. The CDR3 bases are TGTGCCAGCAGCCGCGGCGGGGTGTCAGCTGAAAAACTGTTTTTT. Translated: CASSRGGVSAEKLFF. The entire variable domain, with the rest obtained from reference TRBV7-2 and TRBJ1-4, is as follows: GAGVSQSPSNKVTEKGKDVELRCDPISGHTALYWYRQSLGQGLEFLIYFQGNSAPDKSGLPSDRFSAERTGGSVSTLTIQRTQQEDSAVYLCASSRGGVSAEKLFFGSGTQLSVL.

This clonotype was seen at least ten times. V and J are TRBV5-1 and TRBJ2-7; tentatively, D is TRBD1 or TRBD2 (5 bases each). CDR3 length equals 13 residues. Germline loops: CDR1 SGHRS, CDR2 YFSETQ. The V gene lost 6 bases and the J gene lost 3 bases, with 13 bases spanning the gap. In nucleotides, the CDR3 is TGCGCCAGCAAACGGGACGGCTTCTACGAGCAGTACTTC. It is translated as CASKRDGFYEQYF.

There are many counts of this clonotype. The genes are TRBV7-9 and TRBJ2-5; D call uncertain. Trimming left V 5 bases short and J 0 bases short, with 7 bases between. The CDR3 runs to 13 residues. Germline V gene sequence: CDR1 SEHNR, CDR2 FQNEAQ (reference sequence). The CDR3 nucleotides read TGTGCCAGCAGCCTGATCTACCAAGAGACCCAGTACTTC. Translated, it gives CASSLIYQETQYF.

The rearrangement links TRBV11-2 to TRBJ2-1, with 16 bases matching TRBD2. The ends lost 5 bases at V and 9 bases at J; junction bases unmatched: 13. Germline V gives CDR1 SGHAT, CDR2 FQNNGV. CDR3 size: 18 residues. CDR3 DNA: TGTGCCAGCAGCCGCGATATCGGGACTAGCGGGAGGGCCGGTGAGCAGTTCTTC. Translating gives CASSRDIGTSGRAGEQFF.

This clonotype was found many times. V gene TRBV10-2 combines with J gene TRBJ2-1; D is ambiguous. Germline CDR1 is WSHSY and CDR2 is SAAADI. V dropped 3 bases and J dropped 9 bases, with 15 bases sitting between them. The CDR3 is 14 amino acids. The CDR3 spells CASSDESIRVEQFF. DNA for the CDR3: TGCGCCAGCAGTGATGAAAGTATCCGGGTTGAGCAGTTCTTC.

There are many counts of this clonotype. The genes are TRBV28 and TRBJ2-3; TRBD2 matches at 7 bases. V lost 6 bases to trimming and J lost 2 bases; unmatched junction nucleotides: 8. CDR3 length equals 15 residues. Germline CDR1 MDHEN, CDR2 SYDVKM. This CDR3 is CASSNSGHYTDTQYF. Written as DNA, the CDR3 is TGTGCCAGCAGCAATAGCGGGCACTACACAGATACGCAGTATTTT.

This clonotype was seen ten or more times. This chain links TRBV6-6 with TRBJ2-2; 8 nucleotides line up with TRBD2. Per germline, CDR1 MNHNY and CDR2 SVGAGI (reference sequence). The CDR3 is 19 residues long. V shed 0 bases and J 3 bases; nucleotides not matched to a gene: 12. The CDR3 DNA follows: TGTGCCAGCAGTTACTCCGGTAGCGGGAAACCAGGGGACACCGGGGAGCTGTTTTTT. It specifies CASSYSGSGKPGDTGELFF.

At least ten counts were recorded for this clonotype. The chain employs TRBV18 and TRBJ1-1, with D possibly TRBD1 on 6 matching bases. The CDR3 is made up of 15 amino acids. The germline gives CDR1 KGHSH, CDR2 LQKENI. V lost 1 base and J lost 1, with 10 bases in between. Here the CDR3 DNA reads TGTGCCAGCTCACCACGGCGGGGGGCGAACACTGAAGCTTTCTTT. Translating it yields CASSPRRGANTEAFF.

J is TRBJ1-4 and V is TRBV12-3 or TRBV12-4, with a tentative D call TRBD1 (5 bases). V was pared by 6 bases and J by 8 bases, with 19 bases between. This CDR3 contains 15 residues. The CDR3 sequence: CASSPRRGEGEKLFF. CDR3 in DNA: TGTGCCAGCAGCCCTCGGAGGGGTGAGGGAGAAAAACTGTTTTTT.